This TCR beta chain was sequenced during a study of blood T cell repertoires in COVID-19. Study-wide context: Spain, Italy and the United States supplied samples that represented acute and convalescent COVID-19. From T cells, B-cell-depleted T cells, or PBMCs came the material, which was cDNA or gDNA.

As for this clone: Other DNA sequences of this sample code for an identical CDR3.

Original analysis: Using reference gene primer amplification, nucleated cell counts were estimated. The data were produced by immunoSEQ multiplex PCR, yet TCRdb's version contains in-frame clones alone and is incomplete. Clone size and the V and J calls come from that table; the DNA yielded D and trimming. The repertoire holds about 98,000 clones, 81% seen once, with around 10% in the top ten. The TCR was taken from a woman of 80 years or more with acute or convalescent COVID-19. Sequences were obtained from peripheral blood.

Here the CDR3 reads CASSQGPTDTQYF. The CDR3 coding sequence is TGCGCCAGCAGCCAAGGGCCCACAGATACGCAGTATTTT. The rearrangement joins TRBV4-3 to TRBJ2-3; D is ambiguous. The CDR3 has 13 amino acids. V lost 1 base to trimming and J lost 2 bases, with 4 bases between them. Germline assignment: CDR1 LGHNA and CDR2 YSLEER.